Included here is one T cell receptor (beta chain) sequence, with context. Original methodology: Reference gene primer amplification in the assay estimated nucleated cell counts. Libraries were prepared by immunoSEQ multiplex PCR; TCRdb keeps only in-frame clonotypes and omits some of them. V and J calls and clone size are given by that table; D and trimming were obtained from the DNA. The sample includes around 150,000 clones, under 90% of them seen just once. This sample is drawn from a study of blood T cell repertoires in COVID-19. Study details: COVID-19 samples, acute and convalescent, were from the United States, Italy and Spain. The cDNA or gDNA used as material had been derived from T cells, B-cell-depleted T cells, or PBMCs.

Germline CDR1 MDHEN, CDR2 SYDVKM. Trimming took off 7 bases at V and 6 bases at J, with 15 bases between the two ends. CDR3 length: 13 amino acids. The source is a woman aged 80 or older in a cohort sampled during active or convalescent COVID-19. Material for sequencing was peripheral blood. The chain recombines TRBV28 with TRBJ1-1, with a weak D call TRBD1 (5 bases). The CDR3 sequence: CASIRGGGSEAFF. CDR3 sequence (DNA): TGTGCCAGCATAAGGGGCGGGGGATCTGAAGCTTTCTTT.